This T cell receptor beta chain appears in the sequencing data of a study of CD8+CD57+ T cells in acquired aplastic anemia. Broader study findings: Patients and controls shared some 30 CD8+ CDR3 sequences, highly expressed in patients. CD8+ Simpson's diversity in patients was not significantly different from that in controls.

For CDR3 and TCR beta VDJ profiling, genomic DNA was the template used. TCRdb called the reads again in MiXCR, with one record for every CDR3 protein. This table holds about 190,000 distinct CDR3 sequences, 54% found once. This clonotype came up many times. Its antigen is not known. Looked up from germline, CDR1 is MDHEN and CDR2 is SYDVKM. The germline V and J ends were trimmed by 6 bases and 2 bases, with 10 bases remaining between them. There are 13 residues in the CDR3. The sample was sorted CD4+, CD8+, or CD8+CD57+ T cells (not recorded which) from PBMCs. The rearrangement uses TRBV28 and TRBJ2-5, with D perhaps matching TRBD1 (6 bases). The TCR originated in a human donor in good health, serving as a control. CDR3 residues: CASRGDKQETQYF. The CDR3 region has the DNA TGTGCCAGCAGGGGGGACAAGCAAGAGACCCAGTACTTC.